These 28 T cell receptor beta chains were sequenced from one sample in a study of blood T cell repertoires in COVID-19. Repertoires were generated with immunoSEQ multiplex PCR, while TCRdb's copy carries only in-frame clones and drops some. The sample holds approximately 300,000 clones, 87% seen once. Sequenced input: peripheral blood. The receptors here all came from a man aged 45 to 65 with active or convalescent COVID-19.

The chain employs TRBV5-1 and TRBJ2-3; a possible D gene is TRBD1 (6 bases). The CDR3 loop spans 14 amino acids. Germline CDR1 reads SGHRS; CDR2 reads YFSETQ. Trimming removed 3 bases from V and 2 bases from J, with 10 bases in between. The CDR3 sequence is CASSSLGATDTQYF. The CDR3 bases are TGCGCCAGCAGCTCACTGGGGGCCACAGATACGCAGTATTTT.

The CDR3 protein is CASSKLVSNYGYTF. The CDR3 DNA is TGTGCCAGCAGTAAGCTCGTTTCTAACTATGGCTACACCTTC. The V call is TRBV2, the J call TRBJ1-2; D remains ambiguous. Germline CDR1 reads SNHLY; CDR2 reads FYNNEI. This CDR3 region has 14 residues. V was pared by 5 bases and J by 0 bases, with 10 bases between.

This chain connects TRBV20-1 to TRBJ2-5; D unclear. The V end was cut by 4 bases, the J end by 9 bases, with 12 bases between. Germline V lookup: CDR1 DFQATT, CDR2 SNEGSKA (reference sequence). The CDR3 totals 11 residues. Here the CDR3 reads CSAKLGSSQYF. CDR3 in DNA: TGCAGTGCTAAGCTAGGAAGTTCCCAGTACTTC.

This chain links TRBV19 with TRBJ2-7; D not resolved. The CDR3 runs 14 residues. CDR1 is LNHDA and CDR2 is SQIVND in the germline V gene (reference sequence). Trimming stripped 3 bases from V and 1 base from J, with 10 bases between. The CDR3 sequence is CASSISAESYEQYF. DNA of the CDR3: TGTGCCAGTAGTATTAGTGCTGAATCCTACGAGCAGTACTTC.

The chain employs TRBV6-5 and TRBJ1-4; the D is unclear. CDR1 and CDR2 (germline): MNHEY, SVGAGI. V lost 2 bases and J lost 5, with 12 bases in between. The CDR3 is made up of 15 amino acids. Written as DNA, the CDR3 is TGTGCCAGCAGTTACGCGGCCGTCGGGAATGAAAAACTGTTTTTT. It specifies CASSYAAVGNEKLFF.

The chain recombines TRBV28 with TRBJ1-1; TRBD1 matches at 10 bases. The CDR3 runs to 15 residues. The trim removed 6 bases at V and 7 bases at J, leaving 11 bases unmatched. From germline, CDR1 is MDHEN and CDR2 SYDVKM. The CDR3 loop is CASSSLGQGLGEAFF. The CDR3 DNA sequence: TGTGCCAGCAGCTCTCTGGGACAGGGGTTAGGTGAAGCTTTCTTT.

The V gene is TRBV30, the J gene TRBJ1-5; D gene uncertain. The CDR3 extends over 12 amino acids. CDR1 and CDR2 (germline): GTSNPN, SVGIG (reference sequence). V was cut by 2 bases and J by 5 bases, with 7 bases left in between. The CDR3 protein is CAWSPRDQPQHF. CDR3 coding DNA: TGTGCCTGGAGTCCGAGGGATCAGCCCCAGCATTTT.

The genes are TRBV9 and TRBJ2-3, with TRBD2 as a possible D gene (5 bases). V was clipped by 4 bases and J by 6 bases, with 9 bases between them. CDR3 length: 12 amino acids. Germline CDR1 SGDLS, CDR2 YYNGEE. The CDR3 here is CASSRWEDTQYF. The CDR3 nucleotides are TGTGCCAGCAGCCGTTGGGAGGATACGCAGTATTTT.

In its sample, this clone was seen a few times. CDR3 nucleotides: TGTGCCAGCAGTCTCAACAGCTACTCTGGAAACACCATATATTTT. Protein: CASSLNSYSGNTIYF. The rearrangement joins TRBV6-5 to TRBJ1-3; D not resolved. V was shortened by 5 bases and J by 0 bases, with 11 bases between the two germline ends. Germline V lookup: CDR1 MNHEY, CDR2 SVGAGI. The CDR3 covers 15 residues.

This clone was picked up a small number of times. The chain recombines TRBV29-1 with TRBJ2-3; 8 bases are shared with TRBD1. Per germline, CDR1 SQVTM and CDR2 ANQGSEA. Trimming cost V 3 bases and J 10 bases; bases outside gene matches: 9. The CDR3 runs to 13 residues. In DNA, the CDR3 is TGCAGCGTTGAGGCAGGGGGCAGGGCATCGCAGTATTTT. Protein product: CSVEAGGRASQYF.

This chain links TRBV19 with TRBJ1-3; D gene unclear. Germline V lookup: CDR1 LNHDA, CDR2 SQIVND (reference sequence). The CDR3 consists of 14 residues. Trimming left V 3 bases short and J 0 bases short, with 6 bases between. DNA for the CDR3: TGTGCCAGTAGTATCGAGCCCTCTGGAAACACCATATATTTT. Protein: CASSIEPSGNTIYF.

For this clone: Other DNA sequences in the same sample also yield this CDR3. The chain employs TRBV5-1 and TRBJ2-2; 9 bases agree with TRBD1. The J segment lost 1 base and the V segment lost 4 bases, leaving 2 bases of the junction unmatched. This CDR3 contains 15 residues. Germline-derived CDR1 and CDR2 are SGHRS and YFSETQ. The chain's CDR3 is CASSRDRENTGELFF. The CDR3 DNA is TGCGCCAGCAGCCGGGACAGGGAGAACACCGGGGAGCTGTTTTTT.

This clone was detected only once. The chain joins TRBV27 to TRBJ1-4; 9 bases match TRBD1. The CDR3 length is 18 residues. Germline V gene sequence: CDR1 MNHEY, CDR2 SMNVEV (reference sequence). V trimming: 3 bases; J trimming: 7 bases; junction bases outside the gene matches: 15. This CDR3 reads CASSFRGTGIRRSEKLFF. CDR3 DNA sequence: TGTGCCAGCAGTTTTAGGGGGACAGGGATACGGAGAAGTGAAAAACTGTTTTTT.

The J gene is TRBJ1-1, the V gene TRBV5-1, with 10 positions matching TRBD1. CDR3 length: 16 amino acids. J gave up 6 bases and V 4 bases, and 12 bases lay outside the gene matches. Germline CDR1 and CDR2: SGHRS and YFSETQ. CDR3 loop: CASSGGTGESGAEAFF. The CDR3 DNA sequence: TGCGCCAGCAGCGGAGGGACAGGGGAGTCGGGGGCTGAAGCTTTCTTT.

V and J are TRBV5-1 and TRBJ2-1; TRBD2 matches at 8 bases. With V trimmed by 1 base and J by 6 bases, 9 bases remained unmatched. CDR1 is SGHRS, CDR2 YFSETQ, per germline. This CDR3 has 16 residues. DNA of the CDR3: TGCGCCAGCAGCTTGTACCGGCTAGCGGGCCGCAATGAGCAGTTCTTC. It codes for CASSLYRLAGRNEQFF. The whole variable domain, remainder taken from reference TRBV5-1 and TRBJ2-1, is KAGVTQTPRYLIKTRGQQVTLSCSPISGHRSVSWYQQTPGQGLQFLFEYFSETQRNKGNFPGRFSGRQFSNSRSEMNVSTLELGDSALYLCASSLYRLAGRNEQFFGPGTRLTVL.

The gene calls are TRBV7-2 and TRBJ2-3; D remains unclear. Per the germline V gene, CDR1 is SGHTA and CDR2 is FQGNSA. V lost 0 bases and J 3 bases, leaving 7 bases between the germline ends. The CDR3 runs to 14 residues. The CDR3 bases are TGTGCCAGCAGCTTAGCACGAGGAACAGATACGCAGTATTTT. Residues: CASSLARGTDTQYF.

This chain uses TRBV2 with TRBJ1-1; TRBD1 is a possible D gene (6 bases). In germline, CDR1 is SNHLY, CDR2 FYNNEI. The CDR3 covers 11 residues. Trimming shortened V by 6 bases and J by 5 bases, and 7 bases separated the two germline ends. The CDR3 is CASRQGTEAFF. The CDR3 DNA sequence: TGTGCCAGCAGACAGGGAACTGAAGCTTTCTTT.

The gene calls are TRBV7-3 and TRBJ2-5; 10 bases are a match to TRBD1. CDR3 length: 16 amino acids. V dropped 5 bases and J dropped 4; count of bases not matched to a gene: 10. The V gene's germline CDR1 is SGHTA and CDR2 FQGTGA. The CDR3, as DNA: TGTGCCAGCAGCCGAAGCAGGGACAGGGGATCAGAGACCCAGTACTTC. Residues: CASSRSRDRGSETQYF. Together with reference TRBV7-3 and TRBJ2-5, the CDR3 gives the full variable domain: GAGVSQTPSNKVTEKGKYVELRCDPISGHTALYWYRQSLGQGPEFLIYFQGTGAADDSGLPNDRFFAVRPEGSVSTLKIQRTERGDSAVYLCASSRSRDRGSETQYFGPGTRLLVL.

The V gene is TRBV24-1, the J gene TRBJ2-5; 9 positions agree with TRBD1. This CDR3 has 15 residues. V trimming: 4 bases; J trimming: 5 bases; junction bases outside the gene matches: 7. Per the germline V gene, CDR1 is KGHDR and CDR2 is SFDVKD. The CDR3 spells CATSDNRGQRETQYF. The CDR3 DNA is TGTGCCACCAGTGACAACAGGGGGCAACGGGAGACCCAGTACTTC.

V and J are TRBV21-1 and TRBJ2-7; the DNA was not compared with TRBD1, the D call given in the table. TRBV21-1 constitutes a pseudogene. This CDR3 region has 17 residues. The CDR3 spells CASSHIPDSEYTYEQYF. CDR3 nucleotide sequence: TGTGCCAGCAGCCATATACCTGACAGCGAATATACCTACGAGCAGTACTTC.

A note on this clone: This may be a read error, as it is one base from a much larger clone. The chain recombines TRBV11-2 with TRBJ1-6; D is uncertain. The CDR3 length is 16 residues. Germline lookup yields CDR1 SGHAT and CDR2 FQNNGV. The CDR3 reads CVSSSLEESPYSPLHF. The DNA of the CDR3 is TGTGTCAGCAGCTCCCTGGAGGAATCTCCCTATTCACCCCTCCACTTT.

The J gene is TRBJ2-4, the V gene TRBV3-1 (or the pseudogene TRBV3-2); 12 bases align to TRBD2. Unmatched junction bases numbered 9, after V lost 3 bases and J lost 0 bases. The CDR3 covers 19 residues. Germline V CDR1 and CDR2: LGHDT, YNNKEL (reference sequence). CDR3 amino acids: CASSHGGGLAGLAKNIQYF. The DNA of the CDR3 is TGTGCCAGCAGCCACGGAGGGGGACTAGCGGGCCTAGCCAAAAACATTCAGTACTTC.

This clone occurred once. V and J are TRBV30 and TRBJ1-5; 7 bases align to TRBD1. The CDR3 spans 16 residues. Germline values: CDR1 GTSNPN, CDR2 SVGIG (reference sequence). Unmatched junction bases numbered 11, after V lost 3 bases and J lost 3 bases. The CDR3 DNA sequence: TGTGCCTGGAGGGACGGGGCAGGGGGGACCAATCAGCCCCAGCATTTT. It encodes CAWRDGAGGTNQPQHF.

Note on this clone: Other DNA variants within this sample encode the same CDR3. This chain links TRBV20-1 with TRBJ2-5; 11 positions match TRBD2. The CDR3 length is 14 residues. The trim removed 3 bases at V and 4 bases at J, leaving 4 bases unmatched. CDR1 is DFQATT, CDR2 SNEGSKA, per germline (reference sequence). The CDR3 reads CSASVAGGPETQYF. The CDR3 DNA is TGCAGTGCTAGTGTAGCGGGAGGGCCAGAGACCCAGTACTTC.

The rearrangement joins TRBV6-5 to TRBJ1-5, with 8 bases matching TRBD1. J was trimmed by 7 bases and V by 7 bases; bases with no gene match: 9. CDR3 length: 14 amino acids. Germline V gene lookup returns CDR1 MNHEY and CDR2 SVGAGI. CDR3 sequence reads: CASTKRTGTQPQHF. In nucleotides, the CDR3 is TGTGCCAGCACCAAACGGACAGGGACCCAGCCCCAGCATTTT.

V is TRBV5-1 and J is TRBJ1-5; D is uncertain. The CDR3 spans 14 residues. Trimming took 0 bases from V and 6 from J, leaving 10 bases between them. The V gene's germline CDR1 is SGHRS and CDR2 YFSETQ. DNA for the CDR3: TGCGCCAGCAGCTTGGTACGTTACTCTCAGCCCCAGCATTTT. Amino acid sequence: CASSLVRYSQPQHF.

The rearrangement joins TRBV12-3 or TRBV12-4 to TRBJ1-2; D uncertain. The germline V and J ends were trimmed by 2 bases and 7 bases, with 11 bases remaining between them. The CDR3 has 13 residues. The DNA for the CDR3 is TGTGCCAGCAGTTTAATCTGGGGAGGTGGCTACACCTTC. Translation: CASSLIWGGGYTF.

Here the CDR3 reads CASSFGWGTGKNIQYF. CDR3 nucleotide sequence: TGTGCCAGCAGCTTTGGATGGGGGACAGGGAAGAACATTCAGTACTTC. This chain uses TRBV7-2 with TRBJ2-4, with 9 bases matching TRBD1. CDR3 length equals 16 residues. Germline V gives CDR1 SGHTA, CDR2 FQGNSA. The V and J ends lost 3 bases and 7 bases, in that order; junction bases with no gene match: 10.